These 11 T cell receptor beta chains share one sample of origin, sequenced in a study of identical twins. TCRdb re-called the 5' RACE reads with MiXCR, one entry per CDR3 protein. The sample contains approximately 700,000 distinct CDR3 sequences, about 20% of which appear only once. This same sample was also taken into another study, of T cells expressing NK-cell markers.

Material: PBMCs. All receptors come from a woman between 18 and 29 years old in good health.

The CDR3 nucleotides read TGTGCCAGCAGCCCCTCGACAGGGCGAGAGCAGTACTTC. This encodes CASSPSTGREQYF. V gene TRBV7-9 combines with J gene TRBJ2-7; 7 positions agree with TRBD1. The V and J ends lost 5 bases and 7 bases, in that order; junction bases with no gene match: 8. The germline gives CDR1 SEHNR, CDR2 FQNEAQ (reference sequence). This CDR3 spans 13 amino acids.

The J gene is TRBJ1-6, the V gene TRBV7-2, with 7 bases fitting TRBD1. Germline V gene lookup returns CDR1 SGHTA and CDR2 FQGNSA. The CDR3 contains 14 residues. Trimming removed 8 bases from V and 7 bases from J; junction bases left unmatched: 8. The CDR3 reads CASRRGQQNSPLHF. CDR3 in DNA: TGTGCCAGCCGGAGGGGACAGCAAAATTCACCCCTCCACTTT.

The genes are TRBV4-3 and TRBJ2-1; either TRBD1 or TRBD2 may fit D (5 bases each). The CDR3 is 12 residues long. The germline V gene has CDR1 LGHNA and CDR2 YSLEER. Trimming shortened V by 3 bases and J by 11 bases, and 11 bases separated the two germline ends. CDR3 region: CASSHMGTQQFF. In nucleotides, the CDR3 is TGCGCCAGCAGCCACATGGGGACGCAGCAGTTCTTC.

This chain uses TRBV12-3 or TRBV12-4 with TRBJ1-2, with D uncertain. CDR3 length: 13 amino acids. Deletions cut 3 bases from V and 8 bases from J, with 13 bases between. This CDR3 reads CASSFEGAAGYTF. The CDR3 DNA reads TGTGCCAGCAGTTTTGAGGGCGCGGCGGGCTACACCTTC.

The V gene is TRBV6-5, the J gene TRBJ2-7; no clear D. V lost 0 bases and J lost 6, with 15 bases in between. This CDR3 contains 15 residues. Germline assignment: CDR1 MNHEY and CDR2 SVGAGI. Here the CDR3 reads CASSYSILVPGEQYF. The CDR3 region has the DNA TGTGCCAGCAGTTACTCTATCCTAGTACCAGGCGAGCAGTACTTC.

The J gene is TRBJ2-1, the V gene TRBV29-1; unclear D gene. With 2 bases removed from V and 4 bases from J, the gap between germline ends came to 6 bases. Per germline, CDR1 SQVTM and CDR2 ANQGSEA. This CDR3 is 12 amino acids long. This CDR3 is CSVESQYNEQFF. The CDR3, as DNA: TGCAGCGTTGAATCCCAGTACAATGAGCAGTTCTTC.

Written as DNA, the CDR3 is TGCAGTGCTTCACGCCAGTTCACAGATACGCAGTATTTT. The encoded protein is CSASRQFTDTQYF. The V and J genes are TRBV20-1 and TRBJ2-3; D remains unclear. V was trimmed by 5 bases and J by 2 bases, leaving 11 bases between them. This CDR3 is built from 13 residues. Germline-derived CDR1 and CDR2 are DFQATT and SNEGSKA (reference sequence).

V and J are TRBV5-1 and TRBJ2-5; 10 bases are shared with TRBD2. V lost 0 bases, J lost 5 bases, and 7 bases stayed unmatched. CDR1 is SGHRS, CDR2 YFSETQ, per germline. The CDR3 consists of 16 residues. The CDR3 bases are TGCGCCAGCAGCTTGGCCGGTAGCGGGGGGAAGGAGACCCAGTACTTC. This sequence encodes CASSLAGSGGKETQYF.

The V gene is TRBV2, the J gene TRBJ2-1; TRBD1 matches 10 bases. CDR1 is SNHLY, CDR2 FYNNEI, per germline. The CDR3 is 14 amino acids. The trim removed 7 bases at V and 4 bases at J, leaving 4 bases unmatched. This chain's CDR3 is CASNRDRGYNEQFF. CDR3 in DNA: TGTGCCAGCAATCGGGACAGGGGATACAATGAGCAGTTCTTC.

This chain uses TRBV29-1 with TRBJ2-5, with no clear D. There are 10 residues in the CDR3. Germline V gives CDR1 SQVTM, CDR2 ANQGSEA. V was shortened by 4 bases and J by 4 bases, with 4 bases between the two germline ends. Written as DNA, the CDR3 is TGCAGCGTTGCGGTAGAGACCCAGTACTTC. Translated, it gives CSVAVETQYF.

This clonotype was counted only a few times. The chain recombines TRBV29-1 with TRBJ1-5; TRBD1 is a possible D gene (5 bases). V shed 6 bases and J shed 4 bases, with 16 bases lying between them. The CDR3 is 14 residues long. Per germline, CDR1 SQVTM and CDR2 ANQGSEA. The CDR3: CSVQAGSGNQPQHF. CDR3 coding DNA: TGCAGCGTCCAAGCAGGGTCAGGGAATCAGCCCCAGCATTTT.